In its sample, the clone carrying this T cell receptor beta chain was seen many times. The sample originates from a study of T cells of healthy individuals. One entry per CDR3 protein results from TCRdb running MiXCR on the 5' RACE reads. Found here are 90,000 to 100,000 distinct CDR3 sequences, roughly 18% of them singletons; the top ten hold about 6%. CDR3 size: 14 residues. V shed 6 bases, J shed 7 bases, and the junction held 7 bases outside the gene matches. Germline V CDR1 and CDR2: MDHEN, SYDVKM. This chain links TRBV28 with TRBJ1-1; 11 bases line up with TRBD1. The TCR originated in a human donor in good health. CDR3 region: CASSWTGGYVEAFF. In DNA, the CDR3 is TGTGCCAGCAGCTGGACAGGGGGCTACGTTGAAGCTTTCTTT.